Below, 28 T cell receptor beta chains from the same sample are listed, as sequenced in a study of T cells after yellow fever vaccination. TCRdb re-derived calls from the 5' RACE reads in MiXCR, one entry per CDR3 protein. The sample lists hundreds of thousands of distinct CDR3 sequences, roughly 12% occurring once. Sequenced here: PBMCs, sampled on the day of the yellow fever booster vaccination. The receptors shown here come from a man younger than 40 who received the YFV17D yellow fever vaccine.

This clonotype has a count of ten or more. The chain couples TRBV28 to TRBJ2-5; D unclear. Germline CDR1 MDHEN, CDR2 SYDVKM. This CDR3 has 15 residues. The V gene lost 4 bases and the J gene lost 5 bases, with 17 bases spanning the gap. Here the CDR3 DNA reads TGTGCCAGCAGTTCCTCCCCGGAGATAAGGGAGACCCAGTACTTC. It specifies CASSSSPEIRETQYF.

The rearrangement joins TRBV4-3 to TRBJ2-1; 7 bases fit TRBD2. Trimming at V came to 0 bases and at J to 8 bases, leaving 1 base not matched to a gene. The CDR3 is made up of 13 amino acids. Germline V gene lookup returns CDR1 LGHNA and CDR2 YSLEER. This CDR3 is CASSQEAGDEQFF. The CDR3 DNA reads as TGCGCCAGCAGCCAAGAGGCGGGGGATGAGCAGTTCTTC.

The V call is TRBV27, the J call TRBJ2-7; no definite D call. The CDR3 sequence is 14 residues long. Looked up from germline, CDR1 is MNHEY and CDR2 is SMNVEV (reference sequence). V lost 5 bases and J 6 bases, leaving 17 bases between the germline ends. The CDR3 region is CASSTPDQVSEQYF. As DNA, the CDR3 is TGTGCCAGCAGTACCCCGGATCAGGTCAGCGAGCAGTACTTC.

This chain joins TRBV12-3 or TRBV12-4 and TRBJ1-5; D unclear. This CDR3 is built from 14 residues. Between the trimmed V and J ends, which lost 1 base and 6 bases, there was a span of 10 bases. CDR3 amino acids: CASSLGPAGQPQHF. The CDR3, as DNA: TGTGCCAGCAGTTTAGGGCCCGCGGGTCAGCCCCAGCATTTT.

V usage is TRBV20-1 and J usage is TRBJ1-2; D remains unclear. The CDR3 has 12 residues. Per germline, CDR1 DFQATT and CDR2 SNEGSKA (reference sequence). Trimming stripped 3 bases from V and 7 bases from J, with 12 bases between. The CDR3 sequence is CSAREGGTGYTF. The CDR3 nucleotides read TGCAGTGCTAGGGAGGGAGGTACTGGCTACACCTTC.

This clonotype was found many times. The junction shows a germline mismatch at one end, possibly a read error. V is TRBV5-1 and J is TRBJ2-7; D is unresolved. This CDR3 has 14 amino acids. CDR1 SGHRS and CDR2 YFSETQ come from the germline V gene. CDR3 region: CASSLASGVYEQYF. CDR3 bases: TGTGCCAGCAGCTTAGCTTCGGGCGTCTACGAGCAGTACTTC.

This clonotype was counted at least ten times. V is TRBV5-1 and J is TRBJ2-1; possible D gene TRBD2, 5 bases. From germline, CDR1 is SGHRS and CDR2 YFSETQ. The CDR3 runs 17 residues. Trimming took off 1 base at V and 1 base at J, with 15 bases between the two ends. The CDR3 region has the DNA TGCGCCAGCAGCTTGAGGCCTGGCGGGCCATCCTACAATGAGCAGTTCTTC. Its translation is CASSLRPGGPSYNEQFF.

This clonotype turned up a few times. This CDR3 is CASSLGLAGGSEQYF. The CDR3 nucleotides are TGTGCCAGCAGCCTTGGACTAGCGGGAGGATCCGAGCAGTACTTC. The rearrangement links TRBV14 to TRBJ2-7; 14 bases match TRBD2. The germline gives CDR1 SGHDN, CDR2 FVKESK. Unmatched junction bases numbered 5, after V lost 4 bases and J lost 6 bases. This CDR3 is built from 15 residues.

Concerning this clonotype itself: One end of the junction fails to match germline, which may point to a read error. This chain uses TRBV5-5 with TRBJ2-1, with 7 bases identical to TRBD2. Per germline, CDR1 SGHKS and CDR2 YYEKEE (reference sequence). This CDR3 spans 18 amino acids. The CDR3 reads CASSLRRGGSSSYNEQLF. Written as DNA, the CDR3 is TGTGCCAGCAGCTTAAGAAGGGGCGGGAGCAGCTCCTACAATGAGCAGCTCTTC.

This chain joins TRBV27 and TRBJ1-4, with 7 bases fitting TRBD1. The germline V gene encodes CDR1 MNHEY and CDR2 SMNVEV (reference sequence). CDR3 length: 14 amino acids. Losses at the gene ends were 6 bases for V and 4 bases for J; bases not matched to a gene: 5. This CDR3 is CASRPGTVNEKLFF. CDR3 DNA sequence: TGTGCCAGCAGACCCGGGACAGTTAATGAAAAACTGTTTTTT.

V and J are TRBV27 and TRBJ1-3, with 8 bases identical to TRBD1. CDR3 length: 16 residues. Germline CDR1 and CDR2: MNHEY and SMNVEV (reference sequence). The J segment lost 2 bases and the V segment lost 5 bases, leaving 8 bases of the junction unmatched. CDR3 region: CASSPRQGPPGNTIYF. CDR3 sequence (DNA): TGTGCCAGCAGTCCTCGACAGGGGCCCCCTGGAAACACCATATATTTT.

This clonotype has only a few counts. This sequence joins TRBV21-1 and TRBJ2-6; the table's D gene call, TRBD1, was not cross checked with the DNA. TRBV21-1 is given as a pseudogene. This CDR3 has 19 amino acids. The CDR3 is CASSKCLRALSCGANVLTF. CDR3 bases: TGTGCCAGCAGCAAATGTCTGCGGGCCCTGTCCTGCGGGGCCAACGTCCTGACTTTC.

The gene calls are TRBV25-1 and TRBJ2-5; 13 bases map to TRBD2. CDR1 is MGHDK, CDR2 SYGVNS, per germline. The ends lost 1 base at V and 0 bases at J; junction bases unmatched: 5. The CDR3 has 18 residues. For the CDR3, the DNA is TGTGCCAGCAGTGAATCGCTGGGACTAGCGGGGTACCAAGAGACCCAGTACTTC. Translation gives CASSESLGLAGYQETQYF.

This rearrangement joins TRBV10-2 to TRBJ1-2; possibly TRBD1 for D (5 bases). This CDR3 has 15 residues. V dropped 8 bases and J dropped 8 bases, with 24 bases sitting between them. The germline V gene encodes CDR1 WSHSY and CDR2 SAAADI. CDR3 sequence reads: CASLPRDRGLKGYTF. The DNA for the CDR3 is TGCGCCAGCTTACCCCGGGACCGGGGACTGAAGGGCTACACCTTC.

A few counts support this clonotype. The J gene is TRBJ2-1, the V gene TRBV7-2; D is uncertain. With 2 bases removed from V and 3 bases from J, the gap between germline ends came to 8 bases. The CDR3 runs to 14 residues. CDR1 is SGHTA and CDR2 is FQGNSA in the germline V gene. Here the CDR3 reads CASSLIGIYNEQFF. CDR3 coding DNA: TGTGCCAGCAGCTTAATCGGAATCTACAATGAGCAGTTCTTC.

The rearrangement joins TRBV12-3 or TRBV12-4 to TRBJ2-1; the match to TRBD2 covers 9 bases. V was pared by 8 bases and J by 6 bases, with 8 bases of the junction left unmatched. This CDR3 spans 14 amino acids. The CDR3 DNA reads TGTGCCAGCCAGTTCGGACTAGCGAGCAATGAGCAGTTCTTC. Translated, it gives CASQFGLASNEQFF.

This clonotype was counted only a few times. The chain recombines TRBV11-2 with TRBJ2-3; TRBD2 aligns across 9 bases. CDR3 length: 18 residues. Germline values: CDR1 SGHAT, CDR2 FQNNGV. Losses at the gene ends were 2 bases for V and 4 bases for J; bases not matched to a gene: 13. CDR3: CASSLLTGAGGRADTQYF. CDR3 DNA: TGTGCCAGCAGCTTACTAACAGGCGCGGGAGGGAGGGCAGATACGCAGTATTTT.

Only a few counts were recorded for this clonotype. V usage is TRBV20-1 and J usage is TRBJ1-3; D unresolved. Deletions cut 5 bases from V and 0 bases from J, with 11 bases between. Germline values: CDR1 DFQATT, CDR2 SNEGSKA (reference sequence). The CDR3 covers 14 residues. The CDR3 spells CSASTDYSGNTIYF. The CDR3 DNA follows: TGCAGTGCTTCGACGGATTACTCTGGAAACACCATATATTTT.

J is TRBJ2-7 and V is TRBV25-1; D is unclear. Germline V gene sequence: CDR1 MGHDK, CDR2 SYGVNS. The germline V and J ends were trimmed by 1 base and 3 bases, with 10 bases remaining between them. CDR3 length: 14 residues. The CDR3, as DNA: TGTGCCAGCAGTGAATCAATAGGGCACTACGAGCAGTACTTC. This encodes CASSESIGHYEQYF.

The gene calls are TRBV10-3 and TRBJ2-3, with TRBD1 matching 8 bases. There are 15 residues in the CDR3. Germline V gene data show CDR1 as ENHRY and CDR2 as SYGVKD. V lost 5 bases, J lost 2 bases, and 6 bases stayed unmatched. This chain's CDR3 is CAISFGQGLTDTQYF. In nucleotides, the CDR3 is TGTGCCATCAGTTTCGGACAGGGACTCACAGATACGCAGTATTTT.

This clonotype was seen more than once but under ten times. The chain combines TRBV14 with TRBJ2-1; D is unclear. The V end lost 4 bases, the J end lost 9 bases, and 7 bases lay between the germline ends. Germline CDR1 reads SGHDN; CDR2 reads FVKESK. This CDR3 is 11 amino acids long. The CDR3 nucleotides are TGTGCCAGCAGCCTACTTATTGAGCAGTTCTTC. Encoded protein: CASSLLIEQFF.

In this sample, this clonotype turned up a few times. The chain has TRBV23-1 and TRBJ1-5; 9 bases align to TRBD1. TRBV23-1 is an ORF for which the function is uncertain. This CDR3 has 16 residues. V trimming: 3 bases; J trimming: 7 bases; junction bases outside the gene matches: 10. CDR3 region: CASSHREQGARQPQHF. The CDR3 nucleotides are TGCGCCAGCAGTCATCGAGAACAGGGGGCGAGGCAGCCCCAGCATTTT.

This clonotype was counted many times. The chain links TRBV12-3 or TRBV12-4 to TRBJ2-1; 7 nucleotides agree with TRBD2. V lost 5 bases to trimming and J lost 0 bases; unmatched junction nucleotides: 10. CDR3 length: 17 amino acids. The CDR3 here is CASSILAARSSYNEQFF. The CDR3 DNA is TGTGCCAGCAGTATCCTAGCGGCAAGGAGCTCCTACAATGAGCAGTTCTTC.

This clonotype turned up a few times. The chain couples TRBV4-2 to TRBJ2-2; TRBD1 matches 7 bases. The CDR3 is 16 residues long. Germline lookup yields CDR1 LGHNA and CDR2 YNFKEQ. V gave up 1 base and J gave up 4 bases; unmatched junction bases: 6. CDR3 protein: CASSQADRAGTGELFF. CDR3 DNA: TGTGCCAGCAGCCAAGCCGACAGGGCGGGCACCGGGGAGCTGTTTTTT.

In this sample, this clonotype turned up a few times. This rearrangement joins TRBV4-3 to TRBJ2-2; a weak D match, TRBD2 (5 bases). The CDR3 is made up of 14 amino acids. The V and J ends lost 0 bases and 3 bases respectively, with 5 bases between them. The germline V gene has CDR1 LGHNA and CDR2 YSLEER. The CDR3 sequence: CASSQERDTGELFF. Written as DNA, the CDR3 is TGCGCCAGCAGCCAAGAGAGGGACACCGGGGAGCTGTTTTTT.

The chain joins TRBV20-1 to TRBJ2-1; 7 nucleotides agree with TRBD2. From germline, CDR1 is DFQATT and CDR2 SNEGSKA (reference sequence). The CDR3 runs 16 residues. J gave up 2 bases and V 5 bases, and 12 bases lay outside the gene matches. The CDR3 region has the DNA TGCAGTGCTGGATCGTCGTCTGCGGGGGCCTACAATGAGCAGTTCTTC. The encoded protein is CSAGSSSAGAYNEQFF.

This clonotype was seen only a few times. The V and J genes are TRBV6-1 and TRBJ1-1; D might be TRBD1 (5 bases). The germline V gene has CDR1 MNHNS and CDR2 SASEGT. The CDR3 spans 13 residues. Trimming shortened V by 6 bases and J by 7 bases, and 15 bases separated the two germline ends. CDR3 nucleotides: TGTGCCAGCAGGTCAGGGACGTATGTTGAAGCTTTCTTT. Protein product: CASRSGTYVEAFF.

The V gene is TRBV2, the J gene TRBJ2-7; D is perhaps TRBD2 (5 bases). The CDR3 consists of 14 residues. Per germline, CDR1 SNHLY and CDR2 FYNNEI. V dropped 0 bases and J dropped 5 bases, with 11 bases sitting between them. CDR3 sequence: CASSEAATIDEQYF. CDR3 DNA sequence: TGTGCCAGCAGTGAAGCAGCGACTATTGACGAGCAGTACTTC.